The entry below gives a single T cell receptor beta chain sequence along with its context. The antigen it recognizes is unknown. Base quality data are lacking; no much larger clone is found one base away. The CDR3, from cysteine to phenylalanine, totals 14 residues. The read is trimmed to its CDR3 DNA, 42 bases read in frame from base 1. The junction carries 8 bases between V and J, which are trimmed by 0 bases and 3 bases respectively. Taken from the germline V gene, the CDR1 and CDR2 loops are MNHNS and SASEGT. This specimen comes from a study of lymphopenia after photon versus proton radiotherapy (dated by TCRdb to about 2019). Broadly, across the study: The immunological effects of photon versus proton radiation therapy were compared in patients with gastrointestinal tumors who developed high-grade lymphopenia. The cohort included 20 patients with gastrointestinal tumors who developed lymphopenia after receiving either photon or proton therapy. The goal of the study was to describe how the two radiation modalities differ in their effects on the immune system.

The full study reports these points: Among patients across the cohort who died, overall survival time showed an inverse correlation with a larger post-nadir drop in TCR diversity. Proton-treated patients stayed relatively stable during treatment, while photon-treated patients lost naive T cells and TCR diversity and gained effector/memory populations. After the lymphocyte count nadir, photon-treated repertoires showed oligoclonal expansion, especially of CD8+ Temra cells, which drove the drop in diversity. The authors looked at the survival association only in patients who died, and they framed better survival with proton therapy as a possibility rather than a demonstrated result.

The protocol used for the library was the immunoSEQ multiplex PCR assay. Alongside multiparametric flow cytometry, deep sequencing of rearranged TCR beta loci was used to profile the T cell repertoires. The immuneACCESS repertoire file appears here via TCRdb, limited to in-frame rearrangements. These files lack a portion of the clones; in checked studies, under half of the deficit traces to unresolved V genes, and the cause of the others is not known. The sample includes approximately 2,100 clones, with around 81% observed a single time. The top ten clonotypes cover 30% to 45% of the sample. The source of this sequence is a man at least 80 years old with cholangiocarcinoma. This chain joins TRBV6-1 to TRBJ1-1; confidence is insufficient to name the D gene. The input for sequencing was peripheral blood, taken from a patient treated with photon-based radiotherapy. The sequenced DNA: TGTGCCAGCAGTGAAGCACTCTGGTACACTGAAGCTTTCTTT. It is translated as CASSEALWYTEAFF.